The entry that follows covers one TCR beta chain sequence. Its target is unknown. The read ends 3 residues early relative to the CDR3; the germline J gene fills the gap. The repertoire was sequenced with immunoSEQ multiplex PCR; TCRdb's copy has only in-frame clones and lacks some. The specimen's table records about 23,000 clones. This record belongs to a study of Tregs in tolerant kidney transplant recipients. Whole-study results and caveats: Validation in larger populations is needed because few patients were studied.

The germline CDR1 and CDR2 sequences are LNHDA and SQIVND (reference sequence). Between the trimmed V and J ends, which lost 11 bases and 4 bases, there was a span of 15 bases. CDR3 length: 14 residues. Related graft donors supplied nonmyeloablative bone marrow transplants, and mixed chimerism was transient. Unstimulated Tregs (CD4+CD25+CD127-) and CD4+CD25- non-Tregs were sorted from PBMCs. J is TRBJ1-6 and V is TRBV19; the D gene is possibly TRBD1 (5 bases). The sample in question was CD4+ T cells from blood (PBMCs), obtained 6 months after the transplant. The sequence was collected from a human patient who received a combined kidney and bone marrow transplant. A share of the T cells may be of graft donor origin. The part of the CDR3 DNA that was read is TGTGCCCGCATCGACGGGGGTTATAATTCACCC. Protein sequence: CARIDGGYNSP. The complete CDR3 protein is CARIDGGYNSPLHF.